Presented here are 2 T cell receptor beta chains from one specimen sequenced in a study of cytomegalovirus exposure and HLA in healthy donors (dated by TCRdb to about 2017). The method was the immunoSEQ multiplex PCR assay. A mixture of 60 forward primers for TCR Vbeta segments and 13 reverse primers for TCR Jbeta segments was used in the multiplex PCR. Sourced from immuneACCESS, this table was stored by TCRdb with only in-frame sequences that have V and J called. A share of the clones is absent; for the studies checked, an unresolved V gene accounts for under half, and the remainder has no known explanation. The sample includes 100,000 to 150,000 clones, with roughly 81% observed a single time. About 1% of the sample lies in the top ten. The sequenced sample consisted of PBMCs. These TCRs come from a woman aged 30 to 39 in good health and CMV-seronegative.

The rearrangement uses TRBV19 and TRBJ2-1, with 9 bases lining up with TRBD2. This CDR3 is 15 amino acids long. Germline V gives CDR1 LNHDA, CDR2 SQIVND (reference sequence). V gave up 7 bases and J gave up 9 bases; unmatched junction bases: 13. CDR3 in DNA: TGTGCCAGTATTATCTCCGCTAGCGGGATTGCTGAGCAGTTCTTC. It yields the protein CASIISASGIAEQFF.

The chain is built from TRBV25-1 and TRBJ1-3, with D maybe TRBD1 (5 bases). This CDR3 spans 16 amino acids. The V gene's germline CDR1 is MGHDK and CDR2 SYGVNS. V lost 2 bases, J lost 4 bases, and 15 bases lay in between. CDR3 sequence: CASSEPGPPAGNTIYF. CDR3 nucleotide sequence: TGTGCCAGCAGTGAACCAGGGCCCCCCGCGGGAAACACCATATATTTT.